This TCR beta chain came from a study of cytomegalovirus exposure and HLA in healthy donors. Study-wide background: Counted in an early data release were about 85 million unique TCRs from HLA-typed donors.

Notes on this clone: What it recognizes is unknown.

CDR1 SGHNT and CDR2 YENEEA come from the germline V gene. This CDR3 comprises 17 residues. J gave up 4 bases and V 3 bases, and 13 bases lay outside the gene matches. Primers: 60 Vbeta forward and 13 Jbeta reverse. Clones were read by immunoSEQ multiplex PCR, and TCRdb kept only the in-frame ones, dropping some. The sample has roughly 100,000 clones, 69% seen once. Study-wide points: As a later analysis showed, a missense DCLRE1C variant was linked to trimming of TCR beta V- and J-genes. The records held CMV serostatus as the only immune exposure information. Most subjects' HLA-A and HLA-B alleles were reportedly predicted from TCR beta sequences.

This TCR was recovered from a man aged 25 to 40 in good health and CMV-seronegative. The sample was PBMCs. The V and J genes are TRBV11-3 and TRBJ2-5, with TRBD2 identical over 8 bases. Here the CDR3 reads CASSFGTGGPKGETQYF. The CDR3 region has the DNA TGTGCCAGCAGCTTTGGGACGGGAGGGCCGAAAGGAGAGACCCAGTACTTC.